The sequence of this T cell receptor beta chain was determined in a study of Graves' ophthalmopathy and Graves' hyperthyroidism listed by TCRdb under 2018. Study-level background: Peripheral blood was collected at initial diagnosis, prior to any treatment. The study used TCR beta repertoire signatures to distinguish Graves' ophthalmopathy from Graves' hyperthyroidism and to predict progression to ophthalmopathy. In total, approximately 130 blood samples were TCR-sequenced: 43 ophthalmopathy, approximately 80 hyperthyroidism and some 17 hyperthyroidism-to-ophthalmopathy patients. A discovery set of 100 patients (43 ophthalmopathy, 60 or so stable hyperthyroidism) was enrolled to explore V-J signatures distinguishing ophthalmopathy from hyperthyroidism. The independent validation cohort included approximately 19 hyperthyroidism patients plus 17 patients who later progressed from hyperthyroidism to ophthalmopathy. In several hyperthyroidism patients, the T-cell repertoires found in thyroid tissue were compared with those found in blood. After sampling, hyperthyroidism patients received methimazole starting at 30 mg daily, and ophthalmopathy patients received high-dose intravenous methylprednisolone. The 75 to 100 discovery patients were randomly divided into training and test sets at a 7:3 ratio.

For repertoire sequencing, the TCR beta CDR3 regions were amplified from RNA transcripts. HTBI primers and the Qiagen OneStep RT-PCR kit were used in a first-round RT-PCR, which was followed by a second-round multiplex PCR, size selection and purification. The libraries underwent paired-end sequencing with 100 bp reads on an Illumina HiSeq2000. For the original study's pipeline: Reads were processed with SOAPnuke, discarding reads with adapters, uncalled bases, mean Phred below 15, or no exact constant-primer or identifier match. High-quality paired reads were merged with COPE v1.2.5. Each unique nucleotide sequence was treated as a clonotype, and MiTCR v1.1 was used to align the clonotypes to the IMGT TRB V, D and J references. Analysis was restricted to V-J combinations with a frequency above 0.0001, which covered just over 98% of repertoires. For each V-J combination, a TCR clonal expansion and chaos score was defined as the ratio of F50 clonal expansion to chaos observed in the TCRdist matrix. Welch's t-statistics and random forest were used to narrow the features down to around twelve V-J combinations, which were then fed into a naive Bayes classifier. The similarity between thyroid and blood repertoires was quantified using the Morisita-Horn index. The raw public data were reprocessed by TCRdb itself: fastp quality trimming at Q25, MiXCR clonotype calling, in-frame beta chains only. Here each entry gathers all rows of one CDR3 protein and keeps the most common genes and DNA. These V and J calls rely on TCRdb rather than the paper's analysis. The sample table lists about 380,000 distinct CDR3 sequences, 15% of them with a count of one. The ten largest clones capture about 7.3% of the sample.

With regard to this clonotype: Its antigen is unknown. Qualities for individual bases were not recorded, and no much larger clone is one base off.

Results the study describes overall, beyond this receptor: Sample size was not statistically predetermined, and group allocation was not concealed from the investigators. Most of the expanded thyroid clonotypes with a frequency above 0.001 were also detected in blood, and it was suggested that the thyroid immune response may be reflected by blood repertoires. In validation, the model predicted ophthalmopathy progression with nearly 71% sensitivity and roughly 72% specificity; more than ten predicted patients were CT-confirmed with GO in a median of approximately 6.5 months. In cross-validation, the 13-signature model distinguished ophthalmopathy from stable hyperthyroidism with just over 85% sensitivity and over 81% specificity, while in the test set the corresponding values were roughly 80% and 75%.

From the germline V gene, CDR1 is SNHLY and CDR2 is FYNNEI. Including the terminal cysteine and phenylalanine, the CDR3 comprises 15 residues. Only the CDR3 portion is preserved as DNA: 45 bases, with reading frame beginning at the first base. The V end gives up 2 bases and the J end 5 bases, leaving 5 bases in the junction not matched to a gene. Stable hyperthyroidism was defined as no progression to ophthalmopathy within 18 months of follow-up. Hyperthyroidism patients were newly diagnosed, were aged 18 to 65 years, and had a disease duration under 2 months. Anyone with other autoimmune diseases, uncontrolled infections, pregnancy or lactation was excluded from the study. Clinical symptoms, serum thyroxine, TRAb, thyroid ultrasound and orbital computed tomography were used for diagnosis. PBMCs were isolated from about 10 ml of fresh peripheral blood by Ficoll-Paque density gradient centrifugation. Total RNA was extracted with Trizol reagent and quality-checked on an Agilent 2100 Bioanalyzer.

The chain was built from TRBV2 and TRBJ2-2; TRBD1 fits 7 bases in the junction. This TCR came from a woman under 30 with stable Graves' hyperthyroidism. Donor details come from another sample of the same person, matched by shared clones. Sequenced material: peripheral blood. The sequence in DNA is TGTGCCAGCAGTGAAACGAGGGGGCAAACCGGGGAGCTGTTTTTT. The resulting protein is CASSETRGQTGELFF.